This T cell receptor beta chain was recorded in a study of shared clonotypes between healthy human individuals. Study in general: Serving as donors were a couple of women and three men, whose ages spanned 18 to 49.

CD4+ cells were split into CD45RA+ naive and CD45RA-negative memory subsets. The V end lost 3 bases, the J end lost 7 bases, and 9 bases lay between the germline ends. The CDR3 loop spans 12 amino acids. CDR1 is LNHDA, CDR2 SQIVND, per germline (reference sequence). The assay was immunoSEQ multiplex PCR, and TCRdb's table has in-frame clones only and misses some. The sample comprises 2 million or so clones, 90% to 95% of which are singletons, and about 0.13% rests with the top ten. To note about this clone: Its target is unknown.

The study's findings and limits: Generation probabilities of non-shared clonotypes were lower (relative to those shared by all four donors). Naive subsets usually exceeded memory subsets in estimated richness.

The sequence was collected from a man younger than 30 in good health. The chain couples TRBV19 to TRBJ1-2, with D maybe TRBD1 (5 bases). Sequences were obtained from naive CD4+ T cells sorted from blood. As to subset: CD45RA+ positively selected. The CDR3 loop reads CASSMVGGGYTF. The CDR3 bases are TGTGCCAGTAGTATGGTGGGGGGTGGCTACACCTTC.